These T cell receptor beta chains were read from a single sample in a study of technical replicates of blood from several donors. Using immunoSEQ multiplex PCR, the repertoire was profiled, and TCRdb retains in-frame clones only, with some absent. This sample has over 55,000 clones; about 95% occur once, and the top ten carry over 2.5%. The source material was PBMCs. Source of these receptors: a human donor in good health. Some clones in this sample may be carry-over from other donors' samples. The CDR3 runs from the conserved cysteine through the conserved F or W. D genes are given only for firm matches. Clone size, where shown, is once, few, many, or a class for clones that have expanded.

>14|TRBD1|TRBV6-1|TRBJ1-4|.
TGTGCCAGCAGGAAACCGGGACAGGGTGAAAAACTGTTTTTT
CASRKPGQGEKLFF
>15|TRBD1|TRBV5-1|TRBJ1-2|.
TGCGCCAGCAGCTCCGGGACAGGAGATAACTATGGCTACACCTTC
CASSSGTGDNYGYTF
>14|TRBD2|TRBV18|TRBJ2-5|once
TGTGCCAGCTCACCAGGACTAGCCGGCGAGACCCAGTACTTC
CASSPGLAGETQYF
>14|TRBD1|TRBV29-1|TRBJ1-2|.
TGCAGCGTTGAAAAATACAGGGGAGGCCATGGCTACACCTTC
CSVEKYRGGHGYTF
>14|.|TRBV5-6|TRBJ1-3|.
TGTGCCAGCAGCTTGGGAGTCTCTGGAAACACCATATATTTT
CASSLGVSGNTIYF
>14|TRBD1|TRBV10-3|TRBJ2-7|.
TGTGCCATCAGTATGACAGGGGGAGAAAGCGAGCAGTACTTC
CAISMTGGESEQYF
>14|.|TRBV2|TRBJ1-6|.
TGTGCCAGCATGGCCGAAACCTATAATTCACCCCTCCACTTT
CASMAETYNSPLHF
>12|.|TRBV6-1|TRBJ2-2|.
TGTGCCAGCAGTCCCGGTGTCGGGGAGCTGTTTTTT
CASSPGVGELFF
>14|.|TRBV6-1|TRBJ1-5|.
TGTGCCAGCAGTGAGGTGTCCCAGTGGAGGCCCCAGCATTTT
CASSEVSQWRPQHF
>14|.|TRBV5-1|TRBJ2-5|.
TGCGCCAGCAGCTTGACAGGGTTTGTAGAGACCCAGTACTTC
CASSLTGFVETQYF
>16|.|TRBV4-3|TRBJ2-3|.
TGCGCCAGTAGCCAAGCGCAGGGAGGAAACACAGATACGCAGTATTTT
CASSQAQGGNTDTQYF
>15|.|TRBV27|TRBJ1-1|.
TGTGCCAGCAGTGTAACAGGAATTGTGAACACTGAAGCTTTCTTT
CASSVTGIVNTEAFF
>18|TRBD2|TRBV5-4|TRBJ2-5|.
TGTGCCAGCAGCTTGGGTTCACAAGGGAGGGGATCGCGGGAGACCCAGTACTTC
CASSLGSQGRGSRETQYF
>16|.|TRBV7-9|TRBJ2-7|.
TGTGCCAGCAGCTTAACGCGCCAAGCGGGCAACTACGAGCAGTACTTC
CASSLTRQAGNYEQYF
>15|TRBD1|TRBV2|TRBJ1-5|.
TGTGCCAGCAGCAGAGACAGGGGGCGAGAACAGCCCCAGCATTTT
CASSRDRGREQPQHF
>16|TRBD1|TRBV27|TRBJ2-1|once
TGTGCCAGCAGTTTAAGGTCGGCAGGGGGTTACAATGAGCAGTTCTTC
CASSLRSAGGYNEQFF
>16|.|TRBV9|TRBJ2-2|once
TGTGCCAGCAGCTCCCCGTCCAATCCAGGGTCCGGGGAGCTGTTTTTT
CASSSPSNPGSGELFF
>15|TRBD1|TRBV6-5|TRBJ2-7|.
TGTGCCAGCAGAAGGGGACAGGGGACGTCCTACGAGCAGTACTTC
CASRRGQGTSYEQYF
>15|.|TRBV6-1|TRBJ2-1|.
TGTGCCAGCAGTGAAGGGTACAGCTCCTACAATGAGCAGTTCTTC
CASSEGYSSYNEQFF
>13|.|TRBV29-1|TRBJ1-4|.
TGCAGCGTTCGCAGGGGCGAAGGTGAAAAACTGTTTTTT
CSVRRGEGEKLFF
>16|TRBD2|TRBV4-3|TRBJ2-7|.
TGCGCCAGCAGCCAAGATCGAGTAGCGGGCTCCTACGAGCAGTACTTC
CASSQDRVAGSYEQYF
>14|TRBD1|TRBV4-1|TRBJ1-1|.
TGCGCCAGCAGTCCTATCCAGGGGGCGTACCCAGCTTTCTTT
CASSPIQGAYPAFF
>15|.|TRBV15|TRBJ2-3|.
TGTGCCACCAGCAGAGAACCTACTCGCACAGATACGCAGTATTTT
CATSREPTRTDTQYF
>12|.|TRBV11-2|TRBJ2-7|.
TGTGCCAGCAGCTTAATAGCCTACGAGCAGTACTTC
CASSLIAYEQYF
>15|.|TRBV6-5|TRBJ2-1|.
TGTGCCAGCAAAGGATCGGGACTGTCCTACAATGAGCAGTTCTTC
CASKGSGLSYNEQFF
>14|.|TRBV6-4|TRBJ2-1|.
TGTGCCAGCAGTGACTCCGGGGGAGAGGGTGAGCAGTTCTTC
CASSDSGGEGEQFF
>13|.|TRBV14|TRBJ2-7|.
TGTGCCAGCAGCCAAGATTGGCGGGACGAGCAGTACTTC
CASSQDWRDEQYF
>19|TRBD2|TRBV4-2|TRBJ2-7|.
TGTGCCAGCAGCAAACAAGCTTTGATTGGCGGGGGGGCTGGTGACGAGCAGTACTTC
CASSKQALIGGGAGDEQYF
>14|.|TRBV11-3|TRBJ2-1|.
TGTGCCAGCAGCTTAGGGGCCTCCTACAATGAGCAGTTCTTC
CASSLGASYNEQFF
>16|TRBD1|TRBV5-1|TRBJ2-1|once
TGCGCCAGCAGCTTGGGAGGGCAGGGGGTCGGAAATGAGCAGTTCTTC
CASSLGGQGVGNEQFF
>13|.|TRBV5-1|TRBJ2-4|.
TGCGCCAGCGGGGACATAGCCAAAAACATTCAGTACTTC
CASGDIAKNIQYF
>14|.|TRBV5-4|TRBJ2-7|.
TGTGCCAGCAGCTCCCAGAGGGCAGGGGACGAGCAGTACTTC
CASSSQRAGDEQYF
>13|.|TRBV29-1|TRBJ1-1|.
TGCAGCGCAGCGGGGTGGGGGAACACTGAAGCTTTCTTT
CSAAGWGNTEAFF
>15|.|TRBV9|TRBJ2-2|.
TGTGCCAGCAGCAAAAGTATCCTAGCCCACGGGGAGCTGTTTTTT
CASSKSILAHGELFF
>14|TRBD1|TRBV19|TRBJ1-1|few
TGTGCCAGTAGCCCGACAGGGGGAGACACTGAAGCTTTCTTT
CASSPTGGDTEAFF
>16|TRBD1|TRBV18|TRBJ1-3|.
TGTGCCAGCTCCGCGACAGGGCTCCTCTCTGGAAACACCATATATTTT
CASSATGLLSGNTIYF
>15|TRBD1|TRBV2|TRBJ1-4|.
TGTGCCAGCAGAAAAGGGACAGGGCCTAATGAAAAACTGTTTTTT
CASRKGTGPNEKLFF
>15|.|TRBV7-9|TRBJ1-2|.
TGTGCCAGCAGCTCACCACGGACTTTCACATATGGCTACACCTTC
CASSSPRTFTYGYTF
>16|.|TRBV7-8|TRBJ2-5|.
TGTGCCAGCAGCCCTACCCGGCTAGCACTTCAAGAGACCCAGTACTTC
CASSPTRLALQETQYF
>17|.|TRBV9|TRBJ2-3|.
TGTGCCAGCAGCGTAGCTTTTTATGGGACTTTTCCCGATACGCAGTATTTT
CASSVAFYGTFPDTQYF
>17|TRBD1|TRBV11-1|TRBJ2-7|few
TGTGCCAGCAGCCCGGGACAGGGAAAAGTTAGGTCCTACGAGCAGTACTTC
CASSPGQGKVRSYEQYF
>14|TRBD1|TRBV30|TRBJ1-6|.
TGTGCCTGGATCCGGGGACAGGGTAGTTCACCCCTCCACTTT
CAWIRGQGSSPLHF